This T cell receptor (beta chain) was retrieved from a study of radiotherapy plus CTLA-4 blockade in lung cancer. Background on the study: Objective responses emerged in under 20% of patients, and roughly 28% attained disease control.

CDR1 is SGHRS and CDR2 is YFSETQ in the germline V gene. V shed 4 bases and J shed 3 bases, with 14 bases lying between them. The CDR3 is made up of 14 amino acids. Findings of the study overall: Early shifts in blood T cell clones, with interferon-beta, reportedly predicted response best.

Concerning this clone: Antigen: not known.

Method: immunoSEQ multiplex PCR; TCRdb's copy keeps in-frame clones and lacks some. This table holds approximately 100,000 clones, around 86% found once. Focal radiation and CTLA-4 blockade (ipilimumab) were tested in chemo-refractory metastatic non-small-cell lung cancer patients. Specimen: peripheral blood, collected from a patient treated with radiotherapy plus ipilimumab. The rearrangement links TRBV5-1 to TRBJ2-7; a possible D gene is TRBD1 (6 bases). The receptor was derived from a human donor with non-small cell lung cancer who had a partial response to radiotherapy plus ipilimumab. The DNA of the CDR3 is TGCGCCAGCAGCGTGGCAGGGGCTGGCTACGAGCAGTACTTC. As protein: CASSVAGAGYEQYF.